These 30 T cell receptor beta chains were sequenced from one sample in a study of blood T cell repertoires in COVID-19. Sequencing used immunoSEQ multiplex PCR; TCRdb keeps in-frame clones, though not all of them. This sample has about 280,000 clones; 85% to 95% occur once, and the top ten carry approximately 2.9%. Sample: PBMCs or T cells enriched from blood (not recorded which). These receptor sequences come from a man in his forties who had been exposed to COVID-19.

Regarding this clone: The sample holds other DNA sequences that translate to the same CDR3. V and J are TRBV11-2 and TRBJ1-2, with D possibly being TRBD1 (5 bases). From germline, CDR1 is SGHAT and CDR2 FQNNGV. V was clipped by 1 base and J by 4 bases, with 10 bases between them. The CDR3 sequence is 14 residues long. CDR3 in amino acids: CASSLGQGGYGYTF. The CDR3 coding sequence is TGTGCCAGCAGCTTAGGTCAGGGTGGCTATGGCTACACCTTC. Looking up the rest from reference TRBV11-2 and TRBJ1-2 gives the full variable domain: EAGVAQSPRYKIIEKRQSVAFWCNPISGHATLYWYQQILGQGPKLLIQFQNNGVVDDSQLPKDRFSAERLKGVDSTLKIQPAKLEDSAVYLCASSLGQGGYGYTFGSGTRLTVV.

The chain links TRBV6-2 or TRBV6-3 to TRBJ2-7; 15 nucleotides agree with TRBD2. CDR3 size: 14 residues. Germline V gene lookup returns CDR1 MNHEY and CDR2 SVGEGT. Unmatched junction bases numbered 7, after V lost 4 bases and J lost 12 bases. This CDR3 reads CASSLGLAGGLTYF. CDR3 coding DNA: TGTGCCAGCAGTTTGGGACTAGCGGGAGGTCTTACGTACTTC.

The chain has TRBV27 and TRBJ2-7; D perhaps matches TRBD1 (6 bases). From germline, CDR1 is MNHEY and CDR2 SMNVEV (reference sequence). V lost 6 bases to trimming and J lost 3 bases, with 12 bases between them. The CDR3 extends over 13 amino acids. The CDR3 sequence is CASRPGTNYEQYF. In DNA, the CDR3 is TGTGCCAGCAGACCCGGGACAAACTACGAGCAGTACTTC.

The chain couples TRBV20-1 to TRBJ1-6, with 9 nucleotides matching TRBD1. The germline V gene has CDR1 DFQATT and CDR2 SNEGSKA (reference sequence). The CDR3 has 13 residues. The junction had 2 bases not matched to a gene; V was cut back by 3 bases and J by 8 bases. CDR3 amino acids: CSASRDRDSPLHF. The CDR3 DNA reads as TGCAGTGCTAGTCGGGACAGGGATTCACCCCTCCACTTT.

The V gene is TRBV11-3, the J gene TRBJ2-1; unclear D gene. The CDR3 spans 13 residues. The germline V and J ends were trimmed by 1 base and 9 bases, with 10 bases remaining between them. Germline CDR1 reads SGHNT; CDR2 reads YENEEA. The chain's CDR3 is CASSLGRRGEQFF. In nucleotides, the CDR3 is TGTGCCAGCAGCTTAGGCCGACGCGGTGAGCAGTTCTTC.

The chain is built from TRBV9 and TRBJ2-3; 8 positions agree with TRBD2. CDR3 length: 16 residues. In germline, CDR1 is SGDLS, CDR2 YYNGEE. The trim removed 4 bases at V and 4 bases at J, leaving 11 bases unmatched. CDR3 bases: TGTGCCAGCAGCTCTTATAGCGGGATTTGGGCAGATACGCAGTATTTT. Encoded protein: CASSSYSGIWADTQYF.

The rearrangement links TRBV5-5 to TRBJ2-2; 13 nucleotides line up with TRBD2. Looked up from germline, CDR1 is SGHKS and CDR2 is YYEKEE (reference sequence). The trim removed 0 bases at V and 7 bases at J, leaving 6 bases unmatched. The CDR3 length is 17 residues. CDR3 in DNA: TGTGCCAGCAGCTTGGAACTAGCGGGAGGGCCGAACGGGGAGCTGTTTTTT. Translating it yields CASSLELAGGPNGELFF.

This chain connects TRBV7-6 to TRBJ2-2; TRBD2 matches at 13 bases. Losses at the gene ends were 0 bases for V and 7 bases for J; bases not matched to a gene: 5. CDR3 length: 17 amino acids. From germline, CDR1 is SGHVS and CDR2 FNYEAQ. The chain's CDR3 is CASSLATSGRFGGELFF. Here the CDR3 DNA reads TGTGCCAGCAGCTTAGCGACTAGCGGGAGGTTCGGCGGGGAGCTGTTTTTT. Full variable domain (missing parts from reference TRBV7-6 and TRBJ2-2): GAGVSQSPRYKVTKRGQDVALRCDPISGHVSLYWYRQALGQGPEFLTYFNYEAQQDKSGLPNDRFSAERPEGSISTLTIQRTEQRDSAMYRCASSLATSGRFGGELFFGEGSRLTVL.

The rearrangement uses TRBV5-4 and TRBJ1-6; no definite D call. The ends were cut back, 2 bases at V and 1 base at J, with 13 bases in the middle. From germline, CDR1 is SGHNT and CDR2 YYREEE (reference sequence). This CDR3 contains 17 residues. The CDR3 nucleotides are TGTGCCAGCAGCTTATCCGGGGTCGGGTCCTATAATTCACCCCTCCACTTT. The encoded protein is CASSLSGVGSYNSPLHF.

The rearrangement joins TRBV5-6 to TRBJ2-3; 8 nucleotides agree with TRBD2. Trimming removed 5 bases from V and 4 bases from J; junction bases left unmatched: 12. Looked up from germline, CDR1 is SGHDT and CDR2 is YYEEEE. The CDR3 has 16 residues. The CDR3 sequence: CASRVWRTSKADTQYF. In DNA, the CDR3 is TGTGCCAGCAGGGTTTGGAGGACTAGCAAGGCAGATACGCAGTATTTT.

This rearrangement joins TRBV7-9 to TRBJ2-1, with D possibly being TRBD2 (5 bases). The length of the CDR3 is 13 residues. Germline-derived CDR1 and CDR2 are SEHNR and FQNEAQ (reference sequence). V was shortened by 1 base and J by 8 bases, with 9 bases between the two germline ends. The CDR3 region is CASSLVHSDEQFF. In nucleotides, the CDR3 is TGTGCCAGCAGCTTAGTTCATAGCGATGAGCAGTTCTTC.

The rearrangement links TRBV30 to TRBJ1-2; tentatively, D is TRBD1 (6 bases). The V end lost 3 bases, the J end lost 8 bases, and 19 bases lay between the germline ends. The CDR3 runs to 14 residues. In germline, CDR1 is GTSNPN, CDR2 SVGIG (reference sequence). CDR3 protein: CAWRPTGALGGYTF. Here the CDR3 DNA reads TGTGCCTGGAGACCGACAGGCGCCTTAGGAGGCTACACCTTC.

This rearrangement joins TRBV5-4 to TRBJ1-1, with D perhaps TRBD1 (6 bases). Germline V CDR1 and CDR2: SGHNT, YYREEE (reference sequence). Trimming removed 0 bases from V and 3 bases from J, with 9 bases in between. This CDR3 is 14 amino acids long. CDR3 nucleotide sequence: TGTGCCAGCAGCTTGGACAGGGCCCACACTGAAGCTTTCTTT. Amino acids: CASSLDRAHTEAFF.

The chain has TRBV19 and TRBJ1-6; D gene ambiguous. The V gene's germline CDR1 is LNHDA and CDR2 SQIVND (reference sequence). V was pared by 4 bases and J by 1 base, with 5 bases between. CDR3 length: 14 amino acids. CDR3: CASSRGSYNSPLHF. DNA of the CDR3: TGTGCCAGTAGTAGAGGATCCTATAATTCACCCCTCCACTTT.

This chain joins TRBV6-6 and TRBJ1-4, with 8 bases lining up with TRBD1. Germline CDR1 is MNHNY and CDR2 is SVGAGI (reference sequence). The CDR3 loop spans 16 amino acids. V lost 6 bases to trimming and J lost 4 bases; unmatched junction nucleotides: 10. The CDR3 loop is CASRTKRQGINEKLFF. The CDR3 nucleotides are TGTGCCAGCAGAACGAAACGACAGGGGATTAATGAAAAACTGTTTTTT.

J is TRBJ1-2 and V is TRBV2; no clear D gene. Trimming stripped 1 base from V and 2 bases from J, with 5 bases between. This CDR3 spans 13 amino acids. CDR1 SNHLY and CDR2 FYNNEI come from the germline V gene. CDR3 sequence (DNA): TGTGCCAGCAGTGAAGACGGGAACTATGGCTACACCTTC. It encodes CASSEDGNYGYTF. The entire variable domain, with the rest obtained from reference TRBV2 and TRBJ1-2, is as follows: EPEVTQTPSHQVTQMGQEVILRCVPISNHLYFYWYRQILGQKVEFLVSFYNNEISEKSEIFDDQFSVERPDGSNFTLKIRSTKLEDSAMYFCASSEDGNYGYTFGSGTRLTVV.

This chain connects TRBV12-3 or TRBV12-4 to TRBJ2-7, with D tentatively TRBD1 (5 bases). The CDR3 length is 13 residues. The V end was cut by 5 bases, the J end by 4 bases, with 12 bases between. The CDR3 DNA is TGTGCCAGCAGTCTGGGCAGGGAATACGAGCAGTACTTC. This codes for CASSLGREYEQYF.

CDR3 coding DNA: TGTGCCAGTACCATAAACAGACAGGGAATGAATGGCTACACCTTC. As protein: CASTINRQGMNGYTF. This chain joins TRBV19 and TRBJ1-2, with TRBD1 matching 7 bases. This CDR3 comprises 15 residues. CDR1 is LNHDA and CDR2 is SQIVND in the germline V gene (reference sequence). V lost 7 bases, J lost 6 bases, and 14 bases stayed unmatched. Variable domain in full (rest from reference TRBV19 and TRBJ1-2): DGGITQSPKYLFRKEGQNVTLSCEQNLNHDAMYWYRQDPGQGLRLIYYSQIVNDFQKGDIAEGYSVSREKKESFPLTVTSAQKNPTAFYLCASTINRQGMNGYTFGSGTRLTVV.

The CDR3 spells CASSSSSGADSYNEQFF. CDR3 sequence (DNA): TGTGCCAGCAGCTCGTCTAGCGGGGCCGACTCCTACAATGAGCAGTTCTTC. The rearrangement joins TRBV7-2 to TRBJ2-1; 9 bases match TRBD2. Trimming at V came to 4 bases and at J to 0 bases, leaving 7 bases not matched to a gene. CDR3 length: 17 amino acids. Germline V lookup: CDR1 SGHTA, CDR2 FQGNSA.

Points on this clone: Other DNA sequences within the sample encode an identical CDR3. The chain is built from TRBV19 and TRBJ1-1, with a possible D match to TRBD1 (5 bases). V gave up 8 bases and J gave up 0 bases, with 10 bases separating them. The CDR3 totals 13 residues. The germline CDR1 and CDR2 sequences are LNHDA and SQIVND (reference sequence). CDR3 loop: CASSTVMNTEAFF. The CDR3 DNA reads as TGTGCCAGTTCGACAGTGATGAACACTGAAGCTTTCTTT.

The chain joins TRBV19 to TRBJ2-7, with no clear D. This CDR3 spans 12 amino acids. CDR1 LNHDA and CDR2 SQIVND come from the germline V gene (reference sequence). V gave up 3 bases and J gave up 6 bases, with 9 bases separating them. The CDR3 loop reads CASSMMNGEQYF. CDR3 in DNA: TGTGCCAGTAGTATGATGAACGGCGAGCAGTACTTC.

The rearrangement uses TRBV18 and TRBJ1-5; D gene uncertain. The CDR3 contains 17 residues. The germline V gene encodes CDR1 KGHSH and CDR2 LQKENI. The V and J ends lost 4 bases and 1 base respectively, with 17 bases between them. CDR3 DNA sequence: TGTGCCAGCTCACTCTACCCCACGGAACAGAGCAATCAGCCCCAGCATTTT. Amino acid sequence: CASSLYPTEQSNQPQHF.

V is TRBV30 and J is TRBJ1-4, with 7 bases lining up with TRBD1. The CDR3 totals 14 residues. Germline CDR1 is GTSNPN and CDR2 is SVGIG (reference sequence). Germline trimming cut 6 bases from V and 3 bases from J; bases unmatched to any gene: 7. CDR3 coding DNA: TGTGCCTGCAAAGGGGGCCCAGCTAATGAAAAACTGTTTTTT. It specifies CACKGGPANEKLFF.

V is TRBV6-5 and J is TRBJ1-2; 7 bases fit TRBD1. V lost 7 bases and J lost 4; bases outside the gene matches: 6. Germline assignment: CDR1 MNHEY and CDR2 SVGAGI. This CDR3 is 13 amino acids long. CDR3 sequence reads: CASTPGTAYGYTF. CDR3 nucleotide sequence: TGTGCCAGCACCCCCGGGACAGCCTATGGCTACACCTTC.

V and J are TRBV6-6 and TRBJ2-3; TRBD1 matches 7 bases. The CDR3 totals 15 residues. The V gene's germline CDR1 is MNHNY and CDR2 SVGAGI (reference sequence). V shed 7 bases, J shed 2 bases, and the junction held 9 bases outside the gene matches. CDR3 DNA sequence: TGTGCCAGCACCCTAAGACAGGGTTTCACAGATACGCAGTATTTT. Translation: CASTLRQGFTDTQYF.

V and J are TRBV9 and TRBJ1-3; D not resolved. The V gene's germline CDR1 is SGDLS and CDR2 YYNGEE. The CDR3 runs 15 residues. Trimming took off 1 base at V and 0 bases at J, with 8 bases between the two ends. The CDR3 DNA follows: TGTGCCAGCAGCGTACACTCCCTCTCTGGAAACACCATATATTTT. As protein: CASSVHSLSGNTIYF.

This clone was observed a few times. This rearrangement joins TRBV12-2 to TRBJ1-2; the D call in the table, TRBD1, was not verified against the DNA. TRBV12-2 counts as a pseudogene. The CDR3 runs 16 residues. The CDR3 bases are TGTGCAAGTCGCTCAAGCCCCGGGACAGGGGTTTATGGCTACACCTTC. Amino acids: CASRSSPGTGVYGYTF.

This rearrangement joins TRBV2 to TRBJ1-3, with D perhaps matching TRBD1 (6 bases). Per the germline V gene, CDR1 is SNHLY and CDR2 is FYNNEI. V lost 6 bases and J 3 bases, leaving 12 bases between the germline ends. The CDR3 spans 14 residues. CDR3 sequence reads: CASRPSTGGNTIYF. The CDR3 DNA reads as TGTGCCAGCAGGCCTTCGACAGGTGGAAACACCATATATTTT.

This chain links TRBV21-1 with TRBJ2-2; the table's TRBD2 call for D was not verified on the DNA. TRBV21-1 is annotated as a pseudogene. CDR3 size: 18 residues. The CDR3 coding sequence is TGTGCCAGCAGCAAGGGACTAGCGGGAGGGCCCAACACCGGGGAGCTGTTTTTT. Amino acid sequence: CASSKGLAGGPNTGELFF.

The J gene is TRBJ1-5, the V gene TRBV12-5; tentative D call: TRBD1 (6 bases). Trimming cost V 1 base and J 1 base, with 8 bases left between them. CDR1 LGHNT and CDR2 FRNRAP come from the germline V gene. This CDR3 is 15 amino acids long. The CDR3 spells CASGLGGHSNQPQHF. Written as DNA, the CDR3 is TGTGCTAGTGGTTTGGGGGGACACAGCAATCAGCCCCAGCATTTT.